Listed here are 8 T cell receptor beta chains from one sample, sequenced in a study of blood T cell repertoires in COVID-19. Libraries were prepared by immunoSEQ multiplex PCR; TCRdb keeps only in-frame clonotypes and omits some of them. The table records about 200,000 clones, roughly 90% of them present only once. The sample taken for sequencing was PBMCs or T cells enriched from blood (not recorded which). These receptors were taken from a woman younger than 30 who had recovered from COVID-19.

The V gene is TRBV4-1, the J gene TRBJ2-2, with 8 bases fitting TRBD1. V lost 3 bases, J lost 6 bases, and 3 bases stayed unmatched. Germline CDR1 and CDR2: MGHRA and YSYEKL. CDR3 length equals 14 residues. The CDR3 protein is CASSQKQGAGELFF. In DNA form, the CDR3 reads TGCGCCAGCAGCCAGAAACAGGGGGCCGGGGAGCTGTTTTTT.

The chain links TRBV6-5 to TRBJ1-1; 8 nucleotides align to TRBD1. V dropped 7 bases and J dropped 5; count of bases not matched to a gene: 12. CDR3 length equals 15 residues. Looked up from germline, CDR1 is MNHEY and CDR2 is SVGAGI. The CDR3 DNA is TGTGCCAGCACATTAAAAAACAGGGGGGTAACTGAAGCTTTCTTT. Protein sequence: CASTLKNRGVTEAFF.

The CDR3 DNA reads as TGTGCCAGCAGTTACGGGACAGCTGAAAAACTGTTTTTT. Encoded protein: CASSYGTAEKLFF. V is TRBV27 and J is TRBJ1-4; the match to TRBD1 covers 7 bases. Germline V CDR1 and CDR2: MNHEY, SMNVEV (reference sequence). The CDR3 runs 13 residues. The V segment lost 4 bases and the J segment 7 bases; nucleotides outside the gene matches: 3.

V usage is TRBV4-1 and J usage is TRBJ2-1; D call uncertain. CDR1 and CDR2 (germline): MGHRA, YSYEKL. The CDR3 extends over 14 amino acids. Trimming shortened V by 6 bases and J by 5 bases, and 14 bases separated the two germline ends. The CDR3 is CASSHSGINNEQFF. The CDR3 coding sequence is TGCGCCAGCAGTCACTCCGGTATCAACAATGAGCAGTTCTTC.

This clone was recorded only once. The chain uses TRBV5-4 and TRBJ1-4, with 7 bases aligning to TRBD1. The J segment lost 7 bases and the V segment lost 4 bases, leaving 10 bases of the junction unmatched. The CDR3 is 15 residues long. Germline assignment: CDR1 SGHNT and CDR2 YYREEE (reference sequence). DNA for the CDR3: TGTGCCAGCAGCGATGAACAGGGGTCGGCTGAAAAACTGTTTTTT. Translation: CASSDEQGSAEKLFF.

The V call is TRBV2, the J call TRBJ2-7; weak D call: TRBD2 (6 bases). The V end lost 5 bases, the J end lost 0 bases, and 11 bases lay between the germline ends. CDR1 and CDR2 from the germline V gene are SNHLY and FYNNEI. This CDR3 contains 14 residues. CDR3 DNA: TGTGCCAGCAGTCCGGGACTTGGCTCCTACGAGCAGTACTTC. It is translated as CASSPGLGSYEQYF.

The CDR3, as DNA: TGTGCCAGTAGTACCGACTCTTACGAGCAGTACTTC. As protein: CASSTDSYEQYF. The chain links TRBV19 to TRBJ2-7; D gene uncertain. The V and J ends lost 4 bases and 4 bases respectively, with 8 bases between them. This CDR3 is built from 12 residues. Germline loops: CDR1 LNHDA, CDR2 SQIVND (reference sequence).

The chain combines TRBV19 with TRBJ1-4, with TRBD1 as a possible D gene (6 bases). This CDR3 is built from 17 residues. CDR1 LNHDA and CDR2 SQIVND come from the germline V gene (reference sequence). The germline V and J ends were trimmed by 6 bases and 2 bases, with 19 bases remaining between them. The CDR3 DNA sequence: TGTGCCAGTAGCCCCAGCCAGGGGCTTGTCACTAATGAAAAACTGTTTTTT. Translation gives CASSPSQGLVTNEKLFF.